These 30 T cell receptor beta chains were all obtained from the same sample, sequenced in a study of cytomegalovirus exposure and HLA in healthy donors. The PCR made use of 60 Vbeta and 13 Jbeta primers. TCRdb keeps only in-frame clones here, not all; method: immunoSEQ multiplex PCR. Of 95,000 to 150,000 clones in the sample, over 15% are singletons; the top ten hold around 2.6%. Sequencing input: PBMCs. The receptors shown here come from a female donor in good health and CMV-seropositive.

V is TRBV5-1 and J is TRBJ1-5; no clear D. This CDR3 has 16 residues. Trimming removed 0 bases at V and 2 bases at J, with 12 bases between. Germline CDR1 reads SGHRS; CDR2 reads YFSETQ. The CDR3 sequence is CASSLGMGPGNQPQHF. Here the CDR3 DNA reads TGCGCCAGCAGCTTGGGTATGGGCCCGGGCAATCAGCCCCAGCATTTT.

The chain couples TRBV6-5 to TRBJ1-2; tentatively, D is TRBD1 (6 bases). The CDR3 runs to 15 residues. CDR1 MNHEY and CDR2 SVGAGI come from the germline V gene. The V end lost 2 bases, the J end lost 4 bases, and 14 bases lay between the germline ends. The CDR3 DNA reads TGTGCCAGCAGTTACGGGGAGGGGGGACTCTATGGCTACACCTTC. It is translated as CASSYGEGGLYGYTF.

A few counts support this clone. J is TRBJ2-1 and V is TRBV10-2; 8 bases map to TRBD1. The CDR3 runs to 16 residues. Germline lookup yields CDR1 WSHSY and CDR2 SAAADI. The trim removed 4 bases at V and 1 base at J, leaving 6 bases unmatched. For the CDR3, the DNA is TGCGCCAGCAGTGGGCCTAGACAGGGGTCCTACAATGAGCAGTTCTTC. Amino acid sequence: CASSGPRQGSYNEQFF.

This clone turned up a few times. The CDR3 coding sequence is TGCGCCAGCAGCGCTCCCCTAAGCGGCACCTCCTACAATGAGCAGTTCTTC. Its translation is CASSAPLSGTSYNEQFF. The gene calls are TRBV5-1 and TRBJ2-1; tentative D call: TRBD2 (5 bases). Trimming took off 4 bases at V and 0 bases at J, with 17 bases between the two ends. Germline lookup yields CDR1 SGHRS and CDR2 YFSETQ. The CDR3 runs to 17 residues.

This clone has only a few counts. This sequence joins TRBV14 and TRBJ2-1; TRBD2 aligns across 11 bases. The V segment lost 1 base and the J segment 8 bases; nucleotides outside the gene matches: 4. The germline CDR1 and CDR2 sequences are SGHDN and FVKESK. CDR3 length equals 15 residues. CDR3 sequence (DNA): TGTGCCAGCAGCCAAGTAGGACTAGCGGGTTATGAGCAGTTCTTC. It specifies CASSQVGLAGYEQFF. The full variable domain, completed using reference TRBV14 and TRBJ2-1, is EAGVTQFPSHSVIEKGQTVTLRCDPISGHDNLYWYRRVMGKEIKFLLHFVKESKQDESGMPNNRFLAERTGGTYSTLKVQPAELEDSGVYFCASSQVGLAGYEQFFGPGTRLTVL.

In this sample, this clone turned up a few times. The chain carries TRBV28 and TRBJ1-4; D may be TRBD1 (6 bases). The germline CDR1 and CDR2 sequences are MDHEN and SYDVKM. Trimming pared 5 bases from V and 0 bases from J, leaving 16 bases between. The CDR3 runs 17 residues. This CDR3 is CASSPREGGPTNEKLFF. The DNA of the CDR3 is TGTGCCAGCAGTCCCAGAGAGGGGGGGCCAACTAATGAAAAACTGTTTTTT. Full variable domain (missing parts from reference TRBV28 and TRBJ1-4): DVKVTQSSRYLVKRTGEKVFLECVQDMDHENMFWYRQDPGLGLRLIYFSYDVKMKEKGDIPEGYSVSREKKERFSLILESASTNQTSMYLCASSPREGGPTNEKLFFGSGTQLSVL.

The gene calls are TRBV4-3 and TRBJ2-1; 10 bases align to TRBD2. The CDR3 has 18 residues. The germline CDR1 and CDR2 sequences are LGHNA and YSLEER. V gave up 0 bases and J gave up 8 bases; unmatched junction bases: 13. The CDR3 region has the DNA TGCGCCAGCAGCCAAGAAGCAAGTCTGAGCGGGGGGGAGTATGAGCAGTTCTTC. Translated, it gives CASSQEASLSGGEYEQFF.

The V and J genes are TRBV9 and TRBJ2-2; TRBD2 matches at 7 bases. Germline V CDR1 and CDR2: SGDLS, YYNGEE. Trimming removed 5 bases from V and 6 bases from J; junction bases left unmatched: 10. The CDR3 is 15 residues long. CDR3 nucleotides: TGTGCCAGCAGTACAAGACTAGCAAGGGCCGGGGAGCTGTTTTTT. Translation: CASSTRLARAGELFF.

V usage is TRBV13 and J usage is TRBJ2-3, with D unresolved. The germline V and J ends were trimmed by 0 bases and 3 bases, with 7 bases remaining between them. Germline V gene data show CDR1 as PRHDT and CDR2 as FYEKMQ (reference sequence). The CDR3 is 14 residues long. The CDR3 coding sequence is TGTGCCAGCAGCTTAGGTAGTAGTACAGATACGCAGTATTTT. Protein: CASSLGSSTDTQYF.

This sequence joins TRBV7-2 and TRBJ1-5; D may be TRBD1 (5 bases). The CDR3 contains 14 residues. Germline V lookup: CDR1 SGHTA, CDR2 FQGNSA. Trimming removed 5 bases at V and 2 bases at J, with 10 bases between. CDR3: CASSPRVGNQPQHF. Here the CDR3 DNA reads TGTGCCAGCAGCCCCAGGGTTGGCAATCAGCCCCAGCATTTT. The full variable domain, with the rest looked up from reference TRBV7-2 and TRBJ1-5, is GAGVSQSPSNKVTEKGKDVELRCDPISGHTALYWYRQSLGQGLEFLIYFQGNSAPDKSGLPSDRFSAERTGGSVSTLTIQRTQQEDSAVYLCASSPRVGNQPQHFGDGTRLSIL.

V and J are TRBV6-5 and TRBJ2-5; D perhaps matches TRBD1 (5 bases). This CDR3 region has 15 residues. Germline V gives CDR1 MNHEY, CDR2 SVGAGI. The V end lost 6 bases, the J end lost 0 bases, and 14 bases lay between the germline ends. CDR3 residues: CASRTDWTYQETQYF. The CDR3 DNA reads TGTGCCAGCAGGACAGATTGGACCTACCAAGAGACCCAGTACTTC.

V is TRBV29-1 and J is TRBJ2-2; TRBD1 matches at 8 bases. Germline V gene lookup returns CDR1 SQVTM and CDR2 ANQGSEA. Unmatched junction bases numbered 5, after V lost 0 bases and J lost 5 bases. This CDR3 is built from 15 residues. This CDR3 reads CSVEDRQGATGELFF. The CDR3 region has the DNA TGCAGCGTTGAAGATAGGCAGGGGGCGACCGGGGAGCTGTTTTTT.

A few counts support this clone. This sequence joins TRBV19 and TRBJ2-1, with 7 nucleotides matching TRBD1. CDR1 is LNHDA, CDR2 SQIVND, per germline (reference sequence). CDR3 size: 13 residues. Losses at the gene ends were 4 bases for V and 4 bases for J; bases not matched to a gene: 1. The CDR3 loop reads CASSKDRYNEQFF. The DNA of the CDR3 is TGTGCCAGTAGTAAGGACAGGTACAATGAGCAGTTCTTC.

This clone was detected only a few times. This chain links TRBV5-6 with TRBJ1-4, with a weak D call TRBD1 (6 bases). Germline assignment: CDR1 SGHDT and CDR2 YYEEEE. The CDR3 extends over 14 amino acids. V lost 3 bases to trimming and J lost 8 bases, with 14 bases between them. CDR3 sequence: CASSWDTEGEKLFF. The CDR3 coding sequence is TGTGCCAGCAGCTGGGACACCGAGGGGGAAAAACTGTTTTTT.

This clone was observed a few times. This chain uses TRBV27 with TRBJ2-7; no reliable D call. Germline V gives CDR1 MNHEY, CDR2 SMNVEV (reference sequence). V gave up 1 base and J gave up 0 bases, with 7 bases separating them. The CDR3 length is 14 residues. CDR3 region: CASSLYLSSYEQYF. CDR3 nucleotides: TGTGCCAGCAGTTTATATCTGTCCTCCTACGAGCAGTACTTC.

The chain combines TRBV19 with TRBJ1-1; 10 bases agree with TRBD1. Germline CDR1 reads LNHDA; CDR2 reads SQIVND (reference sequence). The CDR3 contains 16 residues. V lost 5 bases to trimming and J lost 0 bases; unmatched junction nucleotides: 6. The DNA of the CDR3 is TGTGCCAGTAGTCCAGCGGGACAGGGGATGAACACTGAAGCTTTCTTT. Amino acid sequence: CASSPAGQGMNTEAFF. The full variable domain, completed using reference TRBV19 and TRBJ1-1, is DGGITQSPKYLFRKEGQNVTLSCEQNLNHDAMYWYRQDPGQGLRLIYYSQIVNDFQKGDIAEGYSVSREKKESFPLTVTSAQKNPTAFYLCASSPAGQGMNTEAFFGQGTRLTVV.

This clone appeared a few times. This sequence joins TRBV28 and TRBJ2-5; D is ambiguous. The CDR3 has 13 amino acids. V lost 2 bases to trimming and J lost 3 bases, with 7 bases between them. Germline CDR1 and CDR2: MDHEN and SYDVKM. CDR3 in DNA: TGTGCCAGCAGTTTAACTGAAGAAGAGACCCAGTACTTC. Encoded protein: CASSLTEEETQYF.

Worth noting for this clone: The junction departs from germline at one end; a sequencing error may be responsible. V gene TRBV7-7 combines with J gene TRBJ1-2; D is possibly TRBD1 (6 bases). The germline CDR1 and CDR2 sequences are SSHAT and FNYEAQ (reference sequence). The CDR3 has 20 amino acids. For the CDR3, the DNA is TGTGCTAGCAGGCCGGGACATCCTAGGACAAGCTCGGGATTAGCTTATGGCTACACCTTC. Protein product: CASRPGHPRTSSGLAYGYTF.

This clone was found a few times. V gene TRBV5-1 combines with J gene TRBJ2-5; the D gene is possibly TRBD1 (7 bases). The CDR3 is made up of 16 amino acids. The germline CDR1 and CDR2 sequences are SGHRS and YFSETQ. Trimming removed 1 base from V and 2 bases from J, with 15 bases in between. The CDR3 spells CASSLRIQGGQETQYF. DNA of the CDR3: TGCGCCAGCAGCTTGAGGATCCAGGGGGGACAAGAGACCCAGTACTTC.

This clone was picked up a small number of times. CDR3 DNA sequence: TGTGCCGGGAGGGGACAGGGGAACTATGGCTACACCTTC. Residues: CAGRGQGNYGYTF. The V call is TRBV19, the J call TRBJ1-2; 10 nucleotides line up with TRBD1. This CDR3 is built from 13 residues. CDR1 is LNHDA, CDR2 SQIVND, per germline (reference sequence). V lost 11 bases to trimming and J lost 2 bases; unmatched junction nucleotides: 5.

The chain combines TRBV4-2 with TRBJ1-4; 7 bases match TRBD1. J gave up 8 bases and V 4 bases, and 10 bases lay outside the gene matches. This CDR3 comprises 15 residues. Germline-derived CDR1 and CDR2 are LGHNA and YNFKEQ. The CDR3 loop is CASSPLTGFGEKLFF. The CDR3 DNA sequence: TGTGCCAGCAGCCCCTTGACAGGGTTCGGCGAAAAACTGTTTTTT.

This clone was seen a handful of times. The genes are TRBV6-5 and TRBJ1-6, with a weak D call TRBD1 (6 bases). This CDR3 region has 15 residues. CDR1 and CDR2 from the germline V gene are MNHEY and SVGAGI. The ends were cut back, 0 bases at V and 9 bases at J, with 12 bases in the middle. The CDR3 DNA sequence: TGTGCCAGCAGTTACTCGGACAGTCAGGTTTCACCCCTCCACTTT. It specifies CASSYSDSQVSPLHF.

The chain joins TRBV25-1 to TRBJ2-7; TRBD1 agrees at 8 bases. The CDR3 is made up of 15 amino acids. V shed 4 bases and J 6 bases; nucleotides not matched to a gene: 11. Germline V gene sequence: CDR1 MGHDK, CDR2 SYGVNS. The CDR3 DNA reads as TGTGCCAGCAGTGTTACCGGGACAGGAGCCGGCGAGCAGTACTTC. Its translation: CASSVTGTGAGEQYF.

This chain uses TRBV7-8 with TRBJ2-3, with 7 bases fitting TRBD2. Germline CDR1 and CDR2: SGHVS and FQNEAQ. The CDR3 is 15 amino acids. Trimming cost V 2 bases and J 3 bases; bases outside gene matches: 5. CDR3 protein: CASSLSRGSTDTQYF. The CDR3 DNA follows: TGTGCCAGCAGCTTATCGCGGGGGAGTACAGATACGCAGTATTTT.

This clone was seen only a few times. The chain joins TRBV27 to TRBJ1-4; D gene unclear. The CDR3 length is 14 residues. The V end lost 4 bases, the J end lost 0 bases, and 6 bases lay between the germline ends. The germline CDR1 and CDR2 sequences are MNHEY and SMNVEV (reference sequence). Written as DNA, the CDR3 is TGTGCCAGCAGTTCAGTTGCAACTAATGAAAAACTGTTTTTT. This codes for CASSSVATNEKLFF.

This clone was seen only a few times. The genes are TRBV27 and TRBJ2-7; D perhaps matches TRBD2 (6 bases). The CDR3 is made up of 13 amino acids. CDR1 is MNHEY, CDR2 SMNVEV, per germline (reference sequence). V was clipped by 2 bases and J by 3 bases, with 8 bases between them. Written as DNA, the CDR3 is TGTGCCAGCAGTTTAATGGGGGGCTACGAGCAGTACTTC. It encodes CASSLMGGYEQYF.

This clone has just a few counts. The chain links TRBV10-3 to TRBJ2-2, with TRBD2 matching over 14 bases. V gave up 4 bases and J gave up 0 bases; unmatched junction bases: 10. Germline loops: CDR1 ENHRY, CDR2 SYGVKD. CDR3 size: 20 residues. The CDR3 nucleotides read TGTGCCATCAGTGGGCCCCGACTAGCGGGAGGGCCGGCGAACACCGGGGAGCTGTTTTTT. This sequence encodes CAISGPRLAGGPANTGELFF.

The J gene is TRBJ2-7, the V gene TRBV6-5; 9 bases match TRBD1. With 9 bases clipped from V and 5 bases from J, the junction kept 2 bases outside the gene matches. The CDR3 runs to 11 residues. Looked up from germline, CDR1 is MNHEY and CDR2 is SVGAGI. As DNA, the CDR3 is TGTGCCAGTGGACAGGGGAACGAGCAGTACTTC. Amino acids: CASGQGNEQYF.

This clone appeared a few times. This chain connects TRBV4-2 to TRBJ2-3; 8 positions agree with TRBD2. Germline CDR1 LGHNA, CDR2 YNFKEQ. CDR3 length: 16 residues. Trimming took 3 bases from V and 0 from J; bases not matched to a gene: 5. This chain's CDR3 is CASSQFTSGSTDTQYF. The DNA of the CDR3 is TGTGCCAGCAGCCAGTTTACTAGCGGTAGCACAGATACGCAGTATTTT.

The sample holds a few counts of this clone. The rearrangement links TRBV7-9 to TRBJ2-1; D is unclear. Germline CDR1 is SEHNR and CDR2 is FQNEAQ (reference sequence). The V end lost 5 bases, the J end lost 1 base, and 12 bases lay between the germline ends. The CDR3 extends over 15 amino acids. The CDR3 spells CASSPKGGSYNEQFF. The CDR3 DNA is TGTGCCAGCAGCCCCAAAGGCGGTTCCTACAATGAGCAGTTCTTC. Based on the CDR3 plus reference TRBV7-9 and TRBJ2-1, the full variable domain is DTGVSQNPRHKITKRGQNVTFRCDPISEHNRLYWYRQTLGQGPEFLTYFQNEAQLEKSRLLSDRFSAERPKGSFSTLEIQRTEQGDSAMYLCASSPKGGSYNEQFFGPGTRLTVL.